The entry that follows covers one T cell receptor beta chain sequence. At the DNA level, this CDR3 is encoded by other sequences in the same sample as well. Residents of 24 US areas, aged 18 to 89 years, made up the participants. The CDR3 length is 14 residues. V dropped 0 bases and J dropped 0 bases, with 6 bases sitting between them. Germline CDR1 GTSNPN, CDR2 SVGIG (reference sequence). This record comes from a study of blood T cell repertoires in COVID-19. Original processing methods: Quantification of nucleated cells was approximated via reference gene primer amplification. Generated by immunoSEQ multiplex PCR, the TCRdb table keeps only in-frame clones and is missing some. V and J calls and clone size are copied from that table; D and trimming were computed from the DNA. Among approximately 150,000 clones, approximately 85% were seen once, and the ten largest hold about 3.4%.

Sequenced input: PBMCs or T cells enriched from blood (not recorded which). The chain joins TRBV30 to TRBJ1-3; D is ambiguous. The clonotype originates from a woman aged 45-65 years with acute COVID-19. The CDR3 protein is CAWSVRGSGNTIYF. The CDR3 DNA reads as TGTGCCTGGAGTGTACGGGGCTCTGGAAACACCATATATTTT.